What follows is one T cell receptor (beta chain) and its context. The data originate from a study of blood T cell repertoires in COVID-19. Study context: Italy, Spain and the United States were the sources of the convalescent and acute COVID-19 samples. Sources were T cells, B-cell-depleted T cells, or PBMCs; the material itself was cDNA or gDNA.

In the authors' methods: Estimation of nucleated cell counts relied on the amplification of reference gene primers. The assay was immunoSEQ multiplex PCR, and TCRdb's table has in-frame clones only and misses some. The V and J calls and clone size are taken from that table; D and trimming were inferred from the DNA. The sample has about 98,000 clones; about 85% are singletons. Losses at the gene ends were 1 base for V and 12 bases for J; bases not matched to a gene: 11. In germline, CDR1 is LGHDT, CDR2 YNNKEL (reference sequence). The CDR3 runs 14 residues. This sequence was found in a woman older than 75 with acute or convalescent COVID-19. Sequenced input: peripheral blood. The chain carries TRBV3-1 (or the pseudogene TRBV3-2) and TRBJ1-2; 7 nucleotides line up with TRBD1. CDR3 nucleotide sequence: TGTGCCAGCAGCCAAGGAGGGGGCCCCCCATGGAACACCTTC. Translating gives CASSQGGGPPWNTF.